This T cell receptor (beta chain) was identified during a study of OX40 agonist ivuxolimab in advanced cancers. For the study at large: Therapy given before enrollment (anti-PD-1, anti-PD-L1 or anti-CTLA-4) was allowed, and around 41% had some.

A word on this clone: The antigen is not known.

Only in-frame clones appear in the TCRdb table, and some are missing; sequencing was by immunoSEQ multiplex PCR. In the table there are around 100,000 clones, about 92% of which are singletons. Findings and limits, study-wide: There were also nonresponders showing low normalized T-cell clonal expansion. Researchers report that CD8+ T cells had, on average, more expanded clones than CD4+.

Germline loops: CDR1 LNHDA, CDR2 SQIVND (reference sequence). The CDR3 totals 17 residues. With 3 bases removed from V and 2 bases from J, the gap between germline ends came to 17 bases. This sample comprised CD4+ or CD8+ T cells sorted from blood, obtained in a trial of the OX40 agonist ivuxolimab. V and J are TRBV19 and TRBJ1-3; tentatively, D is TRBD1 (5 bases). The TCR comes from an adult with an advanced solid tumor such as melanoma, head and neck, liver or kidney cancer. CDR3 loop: CASSIVTQGPTGNTIYF. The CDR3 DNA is TGTGCCAGTAGTATCGTAACGCAGGGCCCAACTGGAAACACCATATATTTT.